The next 29 T cell receptor beta chains were all read from a single sample in a study of T cell responses to AZD1222 COVID-19 vaccine. Produced via immunoSEQ multiplex PCR; TCRdb's table is partial and in-frame only. The table includes 150,000 or so clones, around 92% detected once. The sample here was peripheral blood, taken on day 0 of AZD1222 vaccination. The source of these receptors is an adult in good health.

The chain has TRBV19 and TRBJ2-1; 9 nucleotides align to TRBD2. Germline trimming cut 6 bases from V and 7 bases from J; bases unmatched to any gene: 13. The CDR3 totals 16 residues. Per germline, CDR1 LNHDA and CDR2 SQIVND (reference sequence). This CDR3 is CASSSPLAGQLNEQFF. The CDR3 DNA reads as TGTGCCAGTAGCTCACCTCTAGCGGGGCAATTAAATGAGCAGTTCTTC.

This clone was seen a single time. The chain joins TRBV7-9 to TRBJ1-2, with a tentative D call TRBD1 (6 bases). The germline CDR1 and CDR2 sequences are SEHNR and FQNEAQ (reference sequence). The CDR3 covers 17 residues. With 1 base removed from V and 0 bases from J, the gap between germline ends came to 15 bases. CDR3 DNA sequence: TGTGCCAGCAGCTTAGTTGGCCGGACAGCCACTAACTATGGCTACACCTTC. Translating it yields CASSLVGRTATNYGYTF.

The genes are TRBV9 and TRBJ2-2, with 7 bases identical to TRBD1. From germline, CDR1 is SGDLS and CDR2 YYNGEE. The CDR3 extends over 16 amino acids. V shed 4 bases, J shed 4 bases, and the junction held 10 bases outside the gene matches. Written as DNA, the CDR3 is TGTGCCAGCAGCCCACGGACAGGTTCAGTCACCGGGGAGCTGTTTTTT. Its protein is CASSPRTGSVTGELFF.

The chain is built from TRBV28 and TRBJ2-7; the match to TRBD1 covers 9 bases. The V segment lost 6 bases and the J segment 3 bases; nucleotides outside the gene matches: 6. There are 14 residues in the CDR3. Germline values: CDR1 MDHEN, CDR2 SYDVKM. As DNA, the CDR3 is TGTGCCAGCAGGGCGGGACAGGGCATCTACGAGCAGTACTTC. This translates into CASRAGQGIYEQYF. The full variable domain, completed using reference TRBV28 and TRBJ2-7, is DVKVTQSSRYLVKRTGEKVFLECVQDMDHENMFWYRQDPGLGLRLIYFSYDVKMKEKGDIPEGYSVSREKKERFSLILESASTNQTSMYLCASRAGQGIYEQYFGPGTRLTVT.

The V gene is TRBV6-5, the J gene TRBJ1-2; D is possibly TRBD1 (5 bases). Per the germline V gene, CDR1 is MNHEY and CDR2 is SVGAGI. Trimming took 5 bases from V and 4 from J, leaving 14 bases between them. CDR3 length: 14 amino acids. The CDR3 DNA reads as TGTGCCAGCAGTCCCCTGGGACCTCGCTATGGCTACACCTTC. Translation gives CASSPLGPRYGYTF.

The chain carries TRBV11-2 and TRBJ1-1; no definite D call. V lost 1 base to trimming and J lost 1 base, with 7 bases between them. The CDR3 contains 14 residues. The V gene's germline CDR1 is SGHAT and CDR2 FQNNGV. DNA for the CDR3: TGTGCCAGCAGCTTAGTTGTGGGGAACACTGAAGCTTTCTTT. This translates into CASSLVVGNTEAFF.

The CDR3 reads CASSARGGNSPLHF. The CDR3 DNA reads TGTGCCAGCAGTGCCCGGGGGGGTAATTCACCCCTCCACTTT. J is TRBJ1-6 and V is TRBV27, with D perhaps matching TRBD1 (5 bases). Trimming stripped 5 bases from V and 6 bases from J, with 11 bases between. Germline lookup yields CDR1 MNHEY and CDR2 SMNVEV (reference sequence). The CDR3 loop spans 14 amino acids.

The CDR3 DNA reads as TGTGCCAGCAGCCAGGCGGGACAGGGCGCTGGCTATGGCTACACCTTC. This gives the protein CASSQAGQGAGYGYTF. This rearrangement joins TRBV4-2 to TRBJ1-2; 9 nucleotides align to TRBD1. The CDR3 totals 16 residues. The J segment lost 4 bases and the V segment lost 3 bases, leaving 9 bases of the junction unmatched. Germline V CDR1 and CDR2: LGHNA, YNFKEQ.

The rearrangement uses TRBV18 and TRBJ1-1; D is uncertain. Germline CDR1 reads KGHSH; CDR2 reads LQKENI. The CDR3 runs 13 residues. V lost 4 bases to trimming and J lost 3 bases, with 9 bases between them. CDR3 loop: CASSRGGDTEAFF. The CDR3 nucleotides read TGTGCCAGCTCACGGGGTGGGGACACTGAAGCTTTCTTT.

V gene TRBV6-4 combines with J gene TRBJ1-5, with D tentatively TRBD1 (5 bases). The CDR3 is 14 residues long. In germline, CDR1 is MRHNA, CDR2 SNTAGT. Trimming stripped 2 bases from V and 7 bases from J, with 12 bases between. The CDR3 reads CASSDRDLVQPQHF. The CDR3 DNA sequence: TGTGCCAGCAGTGACCGGGACTTAGTGCAGCCCCAGCATTTT.

This sequence joins TRBV13 and TRBJ2-5; a weak D match, TRBD2 (5 bases). This CDR3 is built from 18 residues. Germline assignment: CDR1 PRHDT and CDR2 FYEKMQ (reference sequence). Trimming took 2 bases from V and 3 from J, leaving 22 bases between them. The CDR3 spells CASSLSRLRATIKETQYF. The CDR3 nucleotides read TGTGCCAGCAGCTTATCTAGGCTGAGGGCCACCATTAAAGAGACCCAGTACTTC.

The V call is TRBV9, the J call TRBJ2-5; no definite D call. Per the germline V gene, CDR1 is SGDLS and CDR2 is YYNGEE. The germline V and J ends were trimmed by 0 bases and 3 bases, with 9 bases remaining between them. This CDR3 has 14 amino acids. In nucleotides, the CDR3 is TGTGCCAGCAGCGTAGGCTTGGGTGAAGAGACCCAGTACTTC. This encodes CASSVGLGEETQYF.

The chain carries TRBV5-4 and TRBJ2-4; D gene unclear. Germline CDR1 reads SGHNT; CDR2 reads YYREEE (reference sequence). This CDR3 has 13 amino acids. Trimming left V 4 bases short and J 9 bases short, with 14 bases between. The CDR3 nucleotides read TGTGCCAGCAGCCCCTCCGGGTCCCCCATTCAGTACTTC. Translation: CASSPSGSPIQYF.

The gene calls are TRBV19 and TRBJ1-1; no clear D gene. With 5 bases removed from V and 2 bases from J, the gap between germline ends came to 15 bases. Per germline, CDR1 LNHDA and CDR2 SQIVND (reference sequence). This CDR3 region has 15 residues. CDR3 coding DNA: TGTGCCAGTAGTGGGTTTGTACAGAAAAACACTGAAGCTTTCTTT. Its translation: CASSGFVQKNTEAFF.

The chain uses TRBV18 and TRBJ2-7, with 7 positions matching TRBD2. V dropped 3 bases and J dropped 6; count of bases not matched to a gene: 2. The CDR3 contains 12 residues. CDR1 KGHSH and CDR2 LQKENI come from the germline V gene. The CDR3 bases are TGTGCCAGCTCACCTACTAGCGCCGAGCAGTACTTC. Translated, it gives CASSPTSAEQYF.

The chain uses TRBV3-1 (or the pseudogene TRBV3-2) and TRBJ1-2, with D hard to call. The length of the CDR3 is 14 residues. Germline CDR1 is LGHDT and CDR2 is YNNKEL (reference sequence). V gave up 3 bases and J gave up 4 bases, with 12 bases separating them. CDR3 bases: TGTGCCAGCAGCCAGCTGGGAGCACCCTATGGCTACACCTTC. Translation gives CASSQLGAPYGYTF.

J is TRBJ2-7 and V is TRBV2, with 10 bases lining up with TRBD2. The CDR3 spans 16 residues. V trimming: 4 bases; J trimming: 6 bases; junction bases outside the gene matches: 12. In germline, CDR1 is SNHLY, CDR2 FYNNEI. The CDR3 here is CASSGVLAGGPFEQYF. The DNA for the CDR3 is TGTGCCAGCAGTGGGGTTTTAGCGGGAGGCCCCTTCGAGCAGTACTTC.

V and J are TRBV18 and TRBJ2-3; the match to TRBD2 covers 10 bases. Trimming took 2 bases from V and 3 from J; bases not matched to a gene: 2. The CDR3 is 15 amino acids. The germline CDR1 and CDR2 sequences are KGHSH and LQKENI. The CDR3 coding sequence is TGTGCCAGCTCACCAGGACTAGCGGAAACAGATACGCAGTATTTT. It translates to CASSPGLAETDTQYF.

This chain links TRBV10-3 with TRBJ1-4; D remains ambiguous. The germline V gene has CDR1 ENHRY and CDR2 SYGVKD. V was pared by 7 bases and J by 0 bases, with 12 bases between. There are 15 residues in the CDR3. CDR3: CAIKASTATNEKLFF. CDR3 nucleotides: TGTGCCATCAAAGCATCAACAGCAACTAATGAAAAACTGTTTTTT.

This chain joins TRBV21-1 and TRBJ1-2; whether TRBD1, the table's D call, matches the DNA was not checked. TRBV21-1 is tagged as a pseudogene. The CDR3 is made up of 14 amino acids. This chain's CDR3 is CASSNDRAVYGYTF. The CDR3 nucleotides are TGTGCCAGCAGCAACGACAGGGCGGTCTATGGCTACACCTTC.

This clone was seen once. The rearrangement uses TRBV14 and TRBJ2-1, with D perhaps TRBD1 (6 bases). The CDR3 length is 15 residues. The ends were cut back, 3 bases at V and 3 bases at J, with 12 bases in the middle. Germline V gene sequence: CDR1 SGHDN, CDR2 FVKESK. The chain's CDR3 is CASSHRGLHYNEQFF. For the CDR3, the DNA is TGTGCCAGCAGCCACAGGGGTCTTCACTACAATGAGCAGTTCTTC.

The chain uses TRBV3-1 (or the pseudogene TRBV3-2) and TRBJ1-2; TRBD1 is a possible D gene (6 bases). The CDR3 totals 15 residues. Trimming stripped 8 bases from V and 4 bases from J, with 20 bases between. The germline gives CDR1 LGHDT, CDR2 YNNKEL (reference sequence). CDR3 loop: CASSNTGGRGYGYTF. The CDR3 DNA reads as TGTGCCAGCTCCAATACGGGGGGCAGGGGCTATGGCTACACCTTC.

This sequence joins TRBV25-1 and TRBJ1-2; perhaps TRBD1 as D (5 bases). This CDR3 comprises 15 residues. With 3 bases removed from V and 4 bases from J, the gap between germline ends came to 15 bases. The germline CDR1 and CDR2 sequences are MGHDK and SYGVNS. CDR3 in DNA: TGTGCCAGCAGTGATCCCCGAGGGACCCTCTATGGCTACACCTTC. Its protein product is CASSDPRGTLYGYTF.

The V call is TRBV19, the J call TRBJ2-7; D gene ambiguous. Germline CDR1 is LNHDA and CDR2 is SQIVND (reference sequence). The V and J ends lost 6 bases and 4 bases respectively, with 10 bases between them. This CDR3 spans 12 amino acids. DNA of the CDR3: TGTGCCAGTAGGGGGTTGAATTACGAGCAGTACTTC. Its translation is CASRGLNYEQYF. Full variable domain (outside the CDR3, taken from reference TRBV19 and TRBJ2-7): DGGITQSPKYLFRKEGQNVTLSCEQNLNHDAMYWYRQDPGQGLRLIYYSQIVNDFQKGDIAEGYSVSREKKESFPLTVTSAQKNPTAFYLCASRGLNYEQYFGPGTRLTVT.

The gene calls are TRBV30 and TRBJ1-5; 7 bases match TRBD1. This CDR3 is built from 14 residues. V shed 5 bases, J shed 5 bases, and the junction held 9 bases outside the gene matches. The germline V gene encodes CDR1 GTSNPN and CDR2 SVGIG (reference sequence). CDR3 amino acids: CAWQGVGRDQPQHF. CDR3 bases: TGTGCCTGGCAGGGGGTAGGGCGAGATCAGCCCCAGCATTTT.

The chain uses TRBV7-9 and TRBJ1-4; D gene uncertain. Trimming took 2 bases from V and 10 from J, leaving 17 bases between them. The CDR3 has 15 residues. CDR1 is SEHNR and CDR2 is FQNEAQ in the germline V gene (reference sequence). The CDR3 loop is CASSLSGPDLTKLFF. The CDR3, as DNA: TGTGCCAGCAGCTTAAGTGGTCCGGACCTGACAAAACTGTTTTTT.

This clone has only one observation. The CDR3 reads CASSPRDRGGDTQYF. CDR3 sequence (DNA): TGTGCCAGCAGCCCCCGGGACAGGGGGGGAGATACGCAGTATTTT. The chain combines TRBV5-6 with TRBJ2-3, with TRBD1 matching over 11 bases. Germline V lookup: CDR1 SGHDT, CDR2 YYEEEE. This CDR3 has 15 amino acids. After removal of 4 bases from V and 5 bases from J, the junction contained 6 bases not matched to a gene.

The chain uses TRBV6-6 and TRBJ1-5; no definite D call. The CDR3 is 15 residues long. The V gene's germline CDR1 is MNHNY and CDR2 SVGAGI (reference sequence). Trimming removed 2 bases at V and 7 bases at J, with 15 bases between. This chain's CDR3 is CASSYPRSDGQPQHF. For the CDR3, the DNA is TGTGCCAGCAGTTACCCTAGGTCGGACGGGCAGCCCCAGCATTTT.

This chain connects TRBV29-1 to TRBJ1-5, with a possible D match to TRBD1 (5 bases). Per the germline V gene, CDR1 is SQVTM and CDR2 is ANQGSEA. This CDR3 contains 14 residues. V was shortened by 7 bases and J by 1 base, with 14 bases between the two germline ends. CDR3 bases: TGCAGCGCTAAAGGGGAGGGCAGCAATCAGCCCCAGCATTTT. Protein sequence: CSAKGEGSNQPQHF.